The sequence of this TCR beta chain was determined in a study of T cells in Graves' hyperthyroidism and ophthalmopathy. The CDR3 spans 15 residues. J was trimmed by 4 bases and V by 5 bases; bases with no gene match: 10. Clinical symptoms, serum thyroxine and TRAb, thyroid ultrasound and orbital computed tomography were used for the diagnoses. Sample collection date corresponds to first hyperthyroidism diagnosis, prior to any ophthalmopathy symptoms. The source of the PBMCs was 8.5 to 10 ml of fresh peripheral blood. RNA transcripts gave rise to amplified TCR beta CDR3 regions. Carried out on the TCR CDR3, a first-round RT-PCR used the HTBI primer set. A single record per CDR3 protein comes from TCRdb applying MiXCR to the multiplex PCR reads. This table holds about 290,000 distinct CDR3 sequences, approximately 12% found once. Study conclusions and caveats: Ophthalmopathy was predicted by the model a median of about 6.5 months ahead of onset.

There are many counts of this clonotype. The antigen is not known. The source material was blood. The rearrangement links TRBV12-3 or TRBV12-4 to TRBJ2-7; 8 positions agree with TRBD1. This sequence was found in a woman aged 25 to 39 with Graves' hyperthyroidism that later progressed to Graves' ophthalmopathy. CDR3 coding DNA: TGTGCCAGCAGTCCGACAGGACAGGGACCTTACGAGCAGTACTTC. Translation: CASSPTGQGPYEQYF.